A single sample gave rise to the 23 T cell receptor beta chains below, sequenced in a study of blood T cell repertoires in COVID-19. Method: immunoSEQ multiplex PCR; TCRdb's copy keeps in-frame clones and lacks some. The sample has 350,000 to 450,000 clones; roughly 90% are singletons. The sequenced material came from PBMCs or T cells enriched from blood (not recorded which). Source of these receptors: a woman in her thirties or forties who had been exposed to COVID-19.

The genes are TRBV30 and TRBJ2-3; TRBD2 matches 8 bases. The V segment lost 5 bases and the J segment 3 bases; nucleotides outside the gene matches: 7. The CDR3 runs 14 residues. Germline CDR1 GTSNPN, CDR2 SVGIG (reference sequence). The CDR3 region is CAWSHSSGTDTQYF. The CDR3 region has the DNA TGTGCCTGGTCACACTCTAGCGGGACAGATACGCAGTATTTT.

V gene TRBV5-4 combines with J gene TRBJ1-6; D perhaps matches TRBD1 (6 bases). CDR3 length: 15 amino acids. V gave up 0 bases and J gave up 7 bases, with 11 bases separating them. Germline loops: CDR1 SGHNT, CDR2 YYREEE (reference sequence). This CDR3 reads CASSLVEGENSPLHF. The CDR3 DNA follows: TGTGCCAGCAGCTTGGTCGAGGGGGAGAATTCACCCCTCCACTTT.

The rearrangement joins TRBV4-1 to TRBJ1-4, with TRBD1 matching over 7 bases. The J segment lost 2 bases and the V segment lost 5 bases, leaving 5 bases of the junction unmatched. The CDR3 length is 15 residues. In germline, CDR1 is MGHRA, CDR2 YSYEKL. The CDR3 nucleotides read TGCGCCAGCAGCATGACAGGGACCACTAATGAAAAACTGTTTTTT. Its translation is CASSMTGTTNEKLFF.

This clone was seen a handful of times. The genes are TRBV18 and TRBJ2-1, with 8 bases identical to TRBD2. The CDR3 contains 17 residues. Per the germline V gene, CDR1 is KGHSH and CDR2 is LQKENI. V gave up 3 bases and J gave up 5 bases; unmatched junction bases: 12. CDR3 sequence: CASSPPLSGRPNNEQFF. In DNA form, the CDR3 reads TGTGCCAGCTCACCGCCTCTCAGCGGGAGACCCAACAATGAGCAGTTCTTC.

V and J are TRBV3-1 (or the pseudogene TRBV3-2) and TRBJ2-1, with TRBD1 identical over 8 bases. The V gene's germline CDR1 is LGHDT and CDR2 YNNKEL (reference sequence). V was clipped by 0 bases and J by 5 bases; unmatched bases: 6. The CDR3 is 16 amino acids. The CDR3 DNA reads TGTGCCAGCAGCCAAGATTGGACAGGGAGTGACAATGAGCAGTTCTTC. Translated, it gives CASSQDWTGSDNEQFF.

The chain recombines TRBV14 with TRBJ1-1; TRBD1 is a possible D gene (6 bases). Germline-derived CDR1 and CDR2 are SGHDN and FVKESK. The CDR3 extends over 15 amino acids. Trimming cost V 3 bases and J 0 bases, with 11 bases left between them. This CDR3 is CASSHDRNMNTEAFF. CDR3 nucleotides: TGTGCCAGCAGCCACGACAGGAACATGAACACTGAAGCTTTCTTT.

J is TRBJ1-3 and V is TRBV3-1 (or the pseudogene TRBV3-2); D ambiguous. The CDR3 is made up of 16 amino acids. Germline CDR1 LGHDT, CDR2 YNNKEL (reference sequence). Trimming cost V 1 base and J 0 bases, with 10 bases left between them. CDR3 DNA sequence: TGTGCCAGCAGCCAAGTTCATCCGGGCTCTGGAAACACCATATATTTT. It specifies CASSQVHPGSGNTIYF.

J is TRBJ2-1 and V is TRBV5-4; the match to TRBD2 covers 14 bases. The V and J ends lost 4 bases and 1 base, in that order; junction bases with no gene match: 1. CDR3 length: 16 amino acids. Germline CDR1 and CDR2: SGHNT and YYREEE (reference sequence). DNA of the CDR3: TGTGCCAGCAGCGGACTAGCGGGAGGATCCTACAATGAGCAGTTCTTC. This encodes CASSGLAGGSYNEQFF. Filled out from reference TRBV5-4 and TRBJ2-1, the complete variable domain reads ETGVTQSPTHLIKTRGQQVTLRCSSQSGHNTVSWYQQALGQGPQFIFQYYREEENGRGNFPPRFSGLQFPNYSSELNVNALELDDSALYLCASSGLAGGSYNEQFFGPGTRLTVL.

The CDR3 DNA sequence: TGTGCCAGCAGTCTAGGGGGTTTCGGTGGAAACACCATATATTTT. Protein product: CASSLGGFGGNTIYF. This chain links TRBV27 with TRBJ1-3; possible D gene TRBD1, 6 bases. CDR3 length equals 15 residues. Trimming took 5 bases from V and 3 from J, leaving 14 bases between them. Germline CDR1 MNHEY, CDR2 SMNVEV (reference sequence).

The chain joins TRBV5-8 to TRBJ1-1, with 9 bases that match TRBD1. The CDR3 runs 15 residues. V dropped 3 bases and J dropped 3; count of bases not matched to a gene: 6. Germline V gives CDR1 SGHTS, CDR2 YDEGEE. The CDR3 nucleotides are TGTGCCAGCAGCTCCGGGACAGGGAGGGACACTGAAGCTTTCTTT. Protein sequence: CASSSGTGRDTEAFF. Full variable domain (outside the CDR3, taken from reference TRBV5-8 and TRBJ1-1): EAGVTQSPTHLIKTRGQQATLRCSPISGHTSVYWYQQALGLGLQFLLWYDEGEERNRGNFPPRFSGRQFPNYSSELNVNALELEDSALYLCASSSGTGRDTEAFFGQGTRLTVV.

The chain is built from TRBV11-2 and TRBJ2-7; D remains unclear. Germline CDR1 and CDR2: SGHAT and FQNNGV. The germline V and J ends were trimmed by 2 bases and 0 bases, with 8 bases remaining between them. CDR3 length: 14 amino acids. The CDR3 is CASSLSPSSYEQYF. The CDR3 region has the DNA TGTGCCAGCAGCTTATCTCCTAGCTCCTACGAGCAGTACTTC.

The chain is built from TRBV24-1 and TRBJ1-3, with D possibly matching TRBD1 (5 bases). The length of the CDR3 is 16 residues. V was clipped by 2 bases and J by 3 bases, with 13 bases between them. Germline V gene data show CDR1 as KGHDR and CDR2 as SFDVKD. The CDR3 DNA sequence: TGTGCCACCAGTGATTCAGGACGGACATTTGGAAACACCATATATTTT. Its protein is CATSDSGRTFGNTIYF.

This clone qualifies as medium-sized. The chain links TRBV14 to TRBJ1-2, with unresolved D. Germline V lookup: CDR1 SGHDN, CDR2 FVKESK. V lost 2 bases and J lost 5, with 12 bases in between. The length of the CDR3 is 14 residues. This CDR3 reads CASSQRQTDYGYTF. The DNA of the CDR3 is TGTGCCAGCAGCCAACGCCAAACAGATTATGGCTACACCTTC.

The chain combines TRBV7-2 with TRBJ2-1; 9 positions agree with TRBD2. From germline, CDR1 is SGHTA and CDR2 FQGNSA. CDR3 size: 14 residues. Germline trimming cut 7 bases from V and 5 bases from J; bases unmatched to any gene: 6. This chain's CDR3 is CASTRAGGNNEQFF. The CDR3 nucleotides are TGTGCCAGCACCCGGGCGGGAGGGAACAATGAGCAGTTCTTC.

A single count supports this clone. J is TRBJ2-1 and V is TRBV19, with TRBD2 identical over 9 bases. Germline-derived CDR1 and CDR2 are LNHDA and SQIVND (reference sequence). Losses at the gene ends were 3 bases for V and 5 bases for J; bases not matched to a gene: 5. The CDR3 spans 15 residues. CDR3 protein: CASSIVAGEHNEQFF. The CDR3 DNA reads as TGTGCCAGTAGTATTGTAGCGGGAGAGCACAATGAGCAGTTCTTC.

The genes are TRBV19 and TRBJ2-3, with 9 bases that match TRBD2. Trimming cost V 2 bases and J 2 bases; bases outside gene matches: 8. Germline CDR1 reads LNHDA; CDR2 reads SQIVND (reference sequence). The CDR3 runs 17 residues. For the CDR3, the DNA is TGTGCCAGTAGTATATTGGCTAGCGGGACATACACAGATACGCAGTATTTT. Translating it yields CASSILASGTYTDTQYF.

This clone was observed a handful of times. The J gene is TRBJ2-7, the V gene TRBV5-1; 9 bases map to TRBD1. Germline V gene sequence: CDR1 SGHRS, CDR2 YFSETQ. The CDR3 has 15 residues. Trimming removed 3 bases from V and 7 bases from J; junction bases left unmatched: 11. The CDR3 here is CASSSSGTGKREQYF. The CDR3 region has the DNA TGCGCCAGCAGCTCGTCCGGGACAGGGAAGCGGGAGCAGTACTTC.

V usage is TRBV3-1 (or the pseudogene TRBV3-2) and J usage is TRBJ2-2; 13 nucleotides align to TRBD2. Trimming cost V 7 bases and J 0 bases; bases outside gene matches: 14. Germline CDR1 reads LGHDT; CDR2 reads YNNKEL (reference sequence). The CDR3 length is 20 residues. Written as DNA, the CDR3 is TGTGCCAGCACCCCGAAGACTAGCGGGGGGTTGAGGGCGAACACCGGGGAGCTGTTTTTT. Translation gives CASTPKTSGGLRANTGELFF.

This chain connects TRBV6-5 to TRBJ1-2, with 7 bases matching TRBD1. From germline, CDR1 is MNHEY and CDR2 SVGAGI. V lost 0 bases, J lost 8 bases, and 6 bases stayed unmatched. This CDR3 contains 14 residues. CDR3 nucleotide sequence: TGTGCCAGCAGTTACTCTCCGGGACAGTGGGGCTACACCTTC. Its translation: CASSYSPGQWGYTF.

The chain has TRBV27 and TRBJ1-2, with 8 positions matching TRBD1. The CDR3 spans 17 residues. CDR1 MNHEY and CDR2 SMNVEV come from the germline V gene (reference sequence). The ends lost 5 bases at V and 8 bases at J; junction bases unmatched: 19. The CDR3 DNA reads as TGTGCCAGCAGTATTGGGACAGGAACTCCTAATTTGAGGGGCTACACCTTC. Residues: CASSIGTGTPNLRGYTF.

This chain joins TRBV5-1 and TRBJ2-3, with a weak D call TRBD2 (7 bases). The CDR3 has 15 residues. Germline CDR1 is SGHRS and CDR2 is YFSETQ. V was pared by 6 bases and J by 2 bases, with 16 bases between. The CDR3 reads CASTHYGGPTDTQYF. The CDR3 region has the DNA TGCGCCAGCACCCACTACGGGGGGCCCACAGATACGCAGTATTTT.

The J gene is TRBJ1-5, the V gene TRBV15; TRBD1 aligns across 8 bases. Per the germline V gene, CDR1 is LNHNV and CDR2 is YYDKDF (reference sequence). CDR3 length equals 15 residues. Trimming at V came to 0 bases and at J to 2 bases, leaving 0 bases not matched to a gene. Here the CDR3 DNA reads TGTGCCACCAGCAGAGACAGGGGGCGCAATCAGCCCCAGCATTTT. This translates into CATSRDRGRNQPQHF.

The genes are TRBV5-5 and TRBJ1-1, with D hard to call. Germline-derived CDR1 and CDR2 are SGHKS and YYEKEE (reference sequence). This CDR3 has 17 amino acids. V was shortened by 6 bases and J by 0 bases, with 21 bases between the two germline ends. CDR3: CASTSTPQVTLNTEAFF. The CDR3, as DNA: TGTGCCAGCACCTCCACGCCCCAGGTAACCCTGAACACTGAAGCTTTCTTT.